This TCR beta chain is from a study of cytomegalovirus exposure and HLA in healthy donors. Looking at the study overall: In an earlier analysis, 95 million to 140 million unique TCR beta sequences were found from about 179 million T cells.

About this clone itself: The antigen is unknown.

Germline V CDR1 and CDR2: SNHLY, FYNNEI. V shed 5 bases, J shed 7 bases, and the junction held 7 bases outside the gene matches. This CDR3 has 14 amino acids. General study points: Among the sequence variants, a highly shared cluster was likely an artifact of sequencing. Cytomegalovirus association was assigned to more than 150 TCR beta chains.

PCR amplification relied on 60 Vbeta primers (plus 13 Jbeta primers). Method: immunoSEQ multiplex PCR; TCRdb's copy keeps in-frame clones and lacks some. The data hold 180,000 or so clones, with around three quarters observed a single time. The sequence was obtained from a woman in her thirties in good health and CMV-seropositive. V usage is TRBV2 and J usage is TRBJ1-5; TRBD1 matches 8 bases. Input material: PBMCs. In DNA form, the CDR3 reads TGTGCCAGCAGTCCCGGACAGGGTGAGCAGCCCCAGCATTTT. It yields the protein CASSPGQGEQPQHF.